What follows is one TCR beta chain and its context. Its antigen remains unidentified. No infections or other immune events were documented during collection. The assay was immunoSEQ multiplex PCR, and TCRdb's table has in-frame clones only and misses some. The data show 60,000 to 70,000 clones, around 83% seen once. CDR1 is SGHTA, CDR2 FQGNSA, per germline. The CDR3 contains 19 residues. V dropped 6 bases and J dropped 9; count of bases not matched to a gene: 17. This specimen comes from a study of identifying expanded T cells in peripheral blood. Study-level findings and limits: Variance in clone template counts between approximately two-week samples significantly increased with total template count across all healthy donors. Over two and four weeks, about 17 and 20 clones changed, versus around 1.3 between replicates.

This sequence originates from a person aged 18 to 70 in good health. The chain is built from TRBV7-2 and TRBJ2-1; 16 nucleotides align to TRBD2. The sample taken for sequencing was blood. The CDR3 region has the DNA TGTGCCAGCAGTGCCGGGACTAGCGGGGGGGCAAGATTTTTGGGTGAGCAGTTCTTC. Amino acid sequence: CASSAGTSGGARFLGEQFF.